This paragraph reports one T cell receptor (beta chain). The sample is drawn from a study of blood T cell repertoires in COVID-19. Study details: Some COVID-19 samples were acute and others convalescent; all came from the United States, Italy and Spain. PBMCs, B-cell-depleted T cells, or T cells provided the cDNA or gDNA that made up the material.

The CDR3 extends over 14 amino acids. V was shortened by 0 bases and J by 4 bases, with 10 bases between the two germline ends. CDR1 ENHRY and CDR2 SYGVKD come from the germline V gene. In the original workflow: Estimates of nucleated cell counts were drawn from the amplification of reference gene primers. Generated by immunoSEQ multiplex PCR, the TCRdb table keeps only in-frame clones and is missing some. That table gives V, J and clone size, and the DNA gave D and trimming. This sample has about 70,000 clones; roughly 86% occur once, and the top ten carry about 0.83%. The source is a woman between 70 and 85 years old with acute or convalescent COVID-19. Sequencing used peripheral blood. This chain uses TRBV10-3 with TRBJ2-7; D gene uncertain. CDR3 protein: CAISESTRNYEQYF. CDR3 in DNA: TGTGCCATCAGTGAGTCGACCAGGAATTACGAGCAGTACTTC.